One T cell receptor (beta chain) is described in this entry. What it binds is not known. The sample originates from a study of Ad26.COV2.S vaccination and SARS-CoV-2 variants. Background on the study: By the intramuscular route, Ad26.COV2.S was given once, or twice 56 days apart. Whole-study results and caveats: Reportedly, spike-specific CD8+ and CD4+ T cell responses achieved substantial breadth once vaccination had taken place.

The table came from immunoSEQ multiplex PCR; TCRdb's copy has only in-frame clones and leaves some out. The sample contains 350,000 to 500,000 clones, less than 95% of which appear only once. Regarding treatment: about 20 received Ad26.COV2.S at low or high dose, single or two shots; 5 received placebo; per-sample allocation not given. Day 63 following the first vaccine or placebo injection was when the samples were taken. An Ad26 vector that expressed Wuhan-strain SARS-CoV-2 spike constituted the vaccine. The germline CDR1 and CDR2 sequences are SGHDT and YYEEEE. The CDR3 is made up of 16 amino acids. V was shortened by 2 bases and J by 2 bases, with 14 bases between the two germline ends.

V is TRBV5-6 and J is TRBJ2-1; either TRBD1 or TRBD2 may supply D (5 bases each). The TCR was taken from a person between 18 and 65 years old who received the Ad26.COV2.S COVID-19 vaccine or a placebo. Material: peripheral blood, obtained in a trial of Ad26.COV2.S vaccine versus placebo. CDR3 in amino acids: CASSLIARGAYNEQFF. The CDR3 bases are TGTGCCAGCAGCTTAATAGCGCGAGGGGCCTACAATGAGCAGTTCTTC. The entire variable domain, with the rest obtained from reference TRBV5-6 and TRBJ2-1, is as follows: DAGVTQSPTHLIKTRGQQVTLRCSPKSGHDTVSWYQQALGQGPQFIFQYYEEEERQRGNFPDRFSGHQFPNYSSELNVNALLLGDSALYLCASSLIARGAYNEQFFGPGTRLTVL.